This T cell receptor beta chain was sequenced during a study of PD-L1 blockade in urothelial cancer. The overall study: Timepoints chosen for blood analysis were 3 weeks (second dose) and 6 weeks after treatment start. T cell content in blood samples showed a median of 141,255. General observations from the study: Tumor-associated TCR clones expanded more in blood at 3 weeks in patients with durable benefit.

This sample's time point: peripheral blood 6 weeks after treatment start. The CDR3 loop spans 12 amino acids. Deletions cut 7 bases from V and 1 base from J, with 7 bases between. Per the germline V gene, CDR1 is SNHLY and CDR2 is FYNNEI. Synthetically made TCR analog templates were put into each PCR as spikes. The method was immunoSEQ multiplex PCR; TCRdb's version includes in-frame clones alone and lacks a portion of them. Of some 120,000 clones detected, around 88% appear once; the ten largest clones hold roughly 2.3%. With regard to this clone: Its antigen remains unidentified.

The V call is TRBV2, the J call TRBJ1-2; D uncertain. The TCR originated in a man aged 45-65 years with urothelial cancer. Sequencing used PBMCs, obtained around atezolizumab (anti-PD-L1) treatment. This CDR3 reads CASKEFNYGYTF. Written as DNA, the CDR3 is TGTGCCAGCAAGGAGTTTAACTATGGCTACACCTTC.